The 17 T cell receptor beta chains given below trace back to one sample, sequenced in a study of blood T cell repertoires in COVID-19. Data came from immunoSEQ multiplex PCR; TCRdb stores just in-frame clones and leaves some out. The data contain more than 95,000 clones, approximately 81% of them singletons. The sample was peripheral blood. The receptors come from a man in his forties with active or convalescent COVID-19.

The chain employs TRBV7-3 and TRBJ2-1, with 9 bases identical to TRBD1. Unmatched junction bases numbered 11, after V lost 5 bases and J lost 15 bases. This CDR3 spans 13 amino acids. Germline CDR1 SGHTA, CDR2 FQGTGA. CDR3 DNA sequence: TGTGCCAGCAGCCCCACCGGGACAGGGCGGGTGTTCTTC. It encodes CASSPTGTGRVFF. The full variable domain, with the rest looked up from reference TRBV7-3 and TRBJ2-1, is GAGVSQTPSNKVTEKGKYVELRCDPISGHTALYWYRQSLGQGPEFLIYFQGTGAADDSGLPNDRFFAVRPEGSVSTLKIQRTERGDSAVYLCASSPTGTGRVFFGPGTRLTVL.

The chain employs TRBV5-1 and TRBJ1-5; the D gene is possibly TRBD1 (5 bases). Germline V lookup: CDR1 SGHRS, CDR2 YFSETQ. The CDR3 runs to 14 residues. Trimming removed 0 bases at V and 3 bases at J, with 7 bases between. CDR3 sequence: CASSLGQPNQPQHF. DNA of the CDR3: TGCGCCAGCAGCTTGGGACAGCCCAATCAGCCCCAGCATTTT.

This clone has just a few counts. The chain is built from TRBV7-2 and TRBJ2-1; 10 positions agree with TRBD2. In germline, CDR1 is SGHTA, CDR2 FQGNSA. The V segment lost 10 bases and the J segment 5 bases; nucleotides outside the gene matches: 11. The CDR3 extends over 15 amino acids. This chain's CDR3 is CAILPQTSGHNEQFF. The CDR3, as DNA: TGTGCCATCCTACCTCAGACTAGCGGGCACAATGAGCAGTTCTTC.

CDR3 coding DNA: TGTGCCAGCGCTACGAGCGGGGTCGGGGAGACCCAGTACTTC. Encoded protein: CASATSGVGETQYF. The rearrangement uses TRBV7-2 and TRBJ2-5, with 7 bases identical to TRBD2. Germline CDR1 and CDR2: SGHTA and FQGNSA. V shed 8 bases and J 5 bases; nucleotides not matched to a gene: 11. This CDR3 has 14 residues.

V and J are TRBV3-1 (or the pseudogene TRBV3-2) and TRBJ2-5; 11 bases fit TRBD2. CDR3 size: 17 residues. V trimming: 2 bases; J trimming: 4 bases; junction bases outside the gene matches: 9. The germline gives CDR1 LGHDT, CDR2 YNNKEL (reference sequence). As DNA, the CDR3 is TGTGCCAGCAGCCAACGAGGTAGCGGGGGGGCCGGAGAGACCCAGTACTTC. It specifies CASSQRGSGGAGETQYF.

The chain couples TRBV24-1 to TRBJ2-7, with a tentative D call TRBD2 (5 bases). The CDR3 length is 12 residues. Trimming removed 1 base from V and 7 bases from J, with 7 bases in between. Germline-derived CDR1 and CDR2 are KGHDR and SFDVKD. CDR3 DNA sequence: TGTGCCACCAGTGATTTTGGGAGAGAGCAGTACTTC. It translates to CATSDFGREQYF.

This rearrangement joins TRBV4-1 to TRBJ1-1; D remains unclear. The germline V and J ends were trimmed by 0 bases and 3 bases, with 8 bases remaining between them. CDR1 is MGHRA and CDR2 is YSYEKL in the germline V gene. This CDR3 has 14 amino acids. The CDR3 spells CASSQEYIDTEAFF. DNA for the CDR3: TGCGCCAGCAGCCAAGAATACATCGACACTGAAGCTTTCTTT.

The chain recombines TRBV11-2 with TRBJ2-1; TRBD1 might be the D (5 bases). V lost 1 base to trimming and J lost 7 bases, with 8 bases between them. The germline V gene encodes CDR1 SGHAT and CDR2 FQNNGV. CDR3 size: 13 residues. The CDR3, as DNA: TGTGCCAGCAGCTTAGTAGGGGTAAATGAGCAGTTCTTC. Its protein product is CASSLVGVNEQFF. Using reference TRBV11-2 and TRBJ2-1 for the parts outside the CDR3, the full variable domain is EAGVAQSPRYKIIEKRQSVAFWCNPISGHATLYWYQQILGQGPKLLIQFQNNGVVDDSQLPKDRFSAERLKGVDSTLKIQPAKLEDSAVYLCASSLVGVNEQFFGPGTRLTVL.

The chain is built from TRBV24-1 and TRBJ2-5; TRBD1 agrees at 9 bases. The CDR3 sequence is 17 residues long. Germline V gives CDR1 KGHDR, CDR2 SFDVKD. V was pared by 3 bases and J by 4 bases, with 11 bases of the junction left unmatched. Here the CDR3 DNA reads TGTGCCACCAGTGATCCCCCGGGGACAGGGTTTGGAGAGACCCAGTACTTC. Protein: CATSDPPGTGFGETQYF.

The CDR3 spells CASSHRGNTEAFF. CDR3 nucleotides: TGTGCCAGCAGCCACAGGGGGAACACTGAAGCTTTCTTT. V gene TRBV7-6 combines with J gene TRBJ1-1, with 7 bases that match TRBD1. The CDR3 loop spans 13 amino acids. Per germline, CDR1 SGHVS and CDR2 FNYEAQ. V trimming: 5 bases; J trimming: 1 base; junction bases outside the gene matches: 1.

This chain uses TRBV18 with TRBJ2-7; 7 nucleotides agree with TRBD2. V lost 3 bases to trimming and J lost 4 bases; unmatched junction nucleotides: 6. The CDR3 extends over 14 amino acids. The germline V gene has CDR1 KGHSH and CDR2 LQKENI. This CDR3 reads CASSPLSGGYEQYF. The CDR3 region has the DNA TGTGCCAGCTCACCCTTATCCGGGGGGTACGAGCAGTACTTC.

The V and J genes are TRBV6-5 and TRBJ1-4; 10 bases match TRBD1. There are 14 residues in the CDR3. J lost 7 bases, V lost 6 bases, and 5 bases had no gene match. Germline V gives CDR1 MNHEY, CDR2 SVGAGI. CDR3 in amino acids: CASSRDRGREKLFF. The DNA for the CDR3 is TGTGCCAGCAGCCGTGACAGGGGGCGTGAAAAACTGTTTTTT.

The CDR3 loop is CASSYSPGAGELFF. In DNA form, the CDR3 reads TGTGCCAGCAGTTACTCACCAGGGGCCGGGGAGCTGTTTTTT. V is TRBV6-6 and J is TRBJ2-2; a possible D gene is TRBD1 (6 bases). Germline V lookup: CDR1 MNHNY, CDR2 SVGAGI (reference sequence). V lost 0 bases and J lost 6, with 8 bases in between. The CDR3 sequence is 14 residues long.

The genes are TRBV4-1 and TRBJ2-2; 11 positions match TRBD2. This CDR3 has 19 amino acids. Germline loops: CDR1 MGHRA, CDR2 YSYEKL. V lost 3 bases to trimming and J lost 6 bases; unmatched junction nucleotides: 15. The CDR3 DNA reads as TGCGCCAGCAGCCAGCCCGGCATAGCGGGAGGGTTGATGCCCGGGGAGCTGTTTTTT. Amino acid sequence: CASSQPGIAGGLMPGELFF.

The V gene is TRBV5-6, the J gene TRBJ1-5; tentatively, D is TRBD1 (5 bases). Germline V gene sequence: CDR1 SGHDT, CDR2 YYEEEE. Trimming took 3 bases from V and 5 from J, leaving 6 bases between them. The CDR3 is made up of 12 amino acids. The CDR3 sequence: CASSSGDQPQHF. The CDR3 DNA reads as TGTGCCAGCAGCTCGGGGGATCAGCCCCAGCATTTT.

V gene TRBV30 combines with J gene TRBJ1-5, with D hard to call. V was shortened by 1 base and J by 5 bases, with 12 bases between the two germline ends. This CDR3 is built from 14 residues. In germline, CDR1 is GTSNPN, CDR2 SVGIG (reference sequence). In DNA form, the CDR3 reads TGTGCCTGGAGTGATTCACAGCGGTATCAGCCCCAGCATTTT. Amino acid sequence: CAWSDSQRYQPQHF.

The genes are TRBV10-3 and TRBJ1-1; TRBD1 matches 8 bases. This CDR3 has 12 amino acids. V was clipped by 6 bases and J by 4 bases; unmatched bases: 1. From germline, CDR1 is ENHRY and CDR2 SYGVKD. For the CDR3, the DNA is TGTGCCATCAGCGGACAGGGCACTGAAGCTTTCTTT. Encoded protein: CAISGQGTEAFF.